Below are 24 T cell receptor beta chains sequenced from a single sample in a study of blood T cell repertoires in COVID-19. This table comes from immunoSEQ multiplex PCR, and its TCRdb copy is limited to in-frame clones, with some not included. This table holds 250,000 to 350,000 clones, about nine tenths found once. The sequenced sample was PBMCs or T cells enriched from blood (not recorded which). The source of these receptors is a woman aged 45-65 years who had been exposed to COVID-19.

This chain uses TRBV3-1 (or the pseudogene TRBV3-2) with TRBJ2-4; tentative D call: TRBD2 (7 bases). Germline loops: CDR1 LGHDT, CDR2 YNNKEL (reference sequence). Trimming stripped 4 bases from V and 0 bases from J, with 10 bases between. The CDR3 is 15 amino acids. As DNA, the CDR3 is TGTGCCAGCAGCCGGGGGGGCGGAGCCAAAAACATTCAGTACTTC. This translates into CASSRGGGAKNIQYF.

The DNA of the CDR3 is TGTGCCAGCAGCTCTAGCGGGGGGTTCTCCTACAATGAGCAGTTCTTC. It is translated as CASSSSGGFSYNEQFF. The chain couples TRBV5-4 to TRBJ2-1; 11 bases are shared with TRBD2. The CDR3 runs to 16 residues. CDR1 is SGHNT, CDR2 YYREEE, per germline (reference sequence). Trimming at V came to 3 bases and at J to 0 bases, leaving 2 bases not matched to a gene.

This chain uses TRBV28 with TRBJ1-1; D remains ambiguous. The germline V gene encodes CDR1 MDHEN and CDR2 SYDVKM. This CDR3 region has 10 residues. Trimming removed 6 bases at V and 7 bases at J, with 6 bases between. The CDR3 sequence is CASRESEAFF. DNA of the CDR3: TGTGCCAGCAGGGAGAGTGAAGCTTTCTTT.

The rearrangement joins TRBV7-2 to TRBJ2-7; TRBD2 agrees at 8 bases. Germline-derived CDR1 and CDR2 are SGHTA and FQGNSA. CDR3 length equals 15 residues. The ends lost 1 base at V and 5 bases at J; junction bases unmatched: 7. The CDR3 DNA is TGTGCCAGCAGCTTAGACGGGACTAGTAGCAACGAGCAGTACTTC. Its translation is CASSLDGTSSNEQYF.

V gene TRBV4-1 combines with J gene TRBJ2-5; D unclear. The CDR3 sequence is 15 residues long. CDR1 and CDR2 from the germline V gene are MGHRA and YSYEKL. Trimming stripped 1 base from V and 2 bases from J, with 11 bases between. CDR3: CASSQGASPQETQYF. The CDR3 bases are TGCGCCAGCAGCCAAGGGGCTTCACCTCAAGAGACCCAGTACTTC.

This clone was recorded only once. V usage is TRBV6-5 and J usage is TRBJ1-2; D not resolved. Germline V CDR1 and CDR2: MNHEY, SVGAGI. V was trimmed by 7 bases and J by 5 bases, leaving 14 bases between them. The CDR3 consists of 13 residues. CDR3 DNA sequence: TGTGCCAGCACGACCGCGCGGGAGTATGGCTACACCTTC. This translates into CASTTAREYGYTF.

The chain links TRBV6-1 to TRBJ2-1; a weak D match, TRBD1 (6 bases). Trimming cost V 4 bases and J 1 base, with 20 bases left between them. Germline V gives CDR1 MNHNS, CDR2 SASEGT. The CDR3 spans 18 residues. CDR3 residues: CASSGLDSQIISYNEQFF. The CDR3 region has the DNA TGTGCCAGCAGTGGGTTGGACAGCCAAATAATATCCTACAATGAGCAGTTCTTC.

The table lists this clone with a few counts. The chain uses TRBV9 and TRBJ1-2; 9 bases are a match to TRBD1. This CDR3 region has 15 residues. Germline lookup yields CDR1 SGDLS and CDR2 YYNGEE. V was pared by 3 bases and J by 2 bases, with 5 bases of the junction left unmatched. The CDR3 is CASSGGQGLNYGYTF. The CDR3 DNA is TGTGCCAGCAGCGGGGGACAGGGATTAAACTATGGCTACACCTTC.

This chain uses TRBV10-3 with TRBJ1-4; TRBD1 agrees at 10 bases. With 6 bases clipped from V and 8 bases from J, the junction kept 6 bases outside the gene matches. The CDR3 loop spans 14 amino acids. Germline V gives CDR1 ENHRY, CDR2 SYGVKD. CDR3 DNA: TGTGCCATCAGGGGACAGGGGTCAGGAGAAAAACTGTTTTTT. It specifies CAIRGQGSGEKLFF.

The chain couples TRBV5-1 to TRBJ2-3, with D unresolved. The CDR3 extends over 16 amino acids. The V gene's germline CDR1 is SGHRS and CDR2 YFSETQ. Trimming took 0 bases from V and 4 from J, leaving 15 bases between them. CDR3 amino acids: CASSLGAIANPDTQYF. CDR3 coding DNA: TGCGCCAGCAGCTTGGGAGCGATAGCTAATCCAGATACGCAGTATTTT.

This clone has a single count. The chain couples TRBV25-1 to TRBJ1-1, with D unclear. V lost 5 bases and J 8 bases, leaving 12 bases between the germline ends. This CDR3 has 12 residues. Germline CDR1 and CDR2: MGHDK and SYGVNS. CDR3 amino acids: CASSFGAVEAFF. The CDR3 DNA follows: TGTGCCAGCAGTTTTGGTGCGGTCGAAGCTTTCTTT.

Only a few counts were recorded for this clone. The rearrangement links TRBV18 to TRBJ1-6, with D tentatively TRBD1 (5 bases). Germline loops: CDR1 KGHSH, CDR2 LQKENI. With 3 bases removed from V and 12 bases from J, the gap between germline ends came to 12 bases. The CDR3 extends over 13 amino acids. CDR3 DNA sequence: TGTGCCAGCTCACCCACCCACGGGGGACCCCTCCACTTT. This encodes CASSPTHGGPLHF.

V usage is TRBV28 and J usage is TRBJ1-1; maybe TRBD1 (5 bases). CDR3 length: 13 residues. Trimming took 4 bases from V and 7 from J, leaving 13 bases between them. Germline values: CDR1 MDHEN, CDR2 SYDVKM. The CDR3 nucleotides read TGTGCCAGCAGTTCCTACCTAACAGGTGAAGCTTTCTTT. It encodes CASSSYLTGEAFF. The full variable domain, with the rest looked up from reference TRBV28 and TRBJ1-1, is DVKVTQSSRYLVKRTGEKVFLECVQDMDHENMFWYRQDPGLGLRLIYFSYDVKMKEKGDIPEGYSVSREKKERFSLILESASTNQTSMYLCASSSYLTGEAFFGQGTRLTVV.

The V call is TRBV28, the J call TRBJ2-7; no definite D call. The CDR3 has 15 amino acids. The V end lost 2 bases, the J end lost 4 bases, and 15 bases lay between the germline ends. The germline V gene has CDR1 MDHEN and CDR2 SYDVKM. In DNA, the CDR3 is TGTGCCAGCAGTTTAGGTGACTCGCAGTTTTACGAGCAGTACTTC. Its translation: CASSLGDSQFYEQYF.

The chain combines TRBV10-3 with TRBJ2-7; 10 bases fit TRBD1. The germline V gene has CDR1 ENHRY and CDR2 SYGVKD. The CDR3 runs to 14 residues. Unmatched junction bases numbered 8, after V lost 10 bases and J lost 2 bases. The CDR3 region is CATSAGQGTYEQYF. Written as DNA, the CDR3 is TGTGCCACCTCCGCGGGACAGGGGACCTACGAGCAGTACTTC.

This chain links TRBV18 with TRBJ2-3, with 10 bases aligning to TRBD1. Germline loops: CDR1 KGHSH, CDR2 LQKENI. The CDR3 has 15 amino acids. After removal of 5 bases from V and 3 bases from J, the junction contained 5 bases not matched to a gene. The CDR3 DNA follows: TGTGCCAGCTCAAGGCGGACAGGGGGAACAGATACGCAGTATTTT. Amino acid sequence: CASSRRTGGTDTQYF.

The rearrangement links TRBV29-1 to TRBJ2-3, with 10 bases fitting TRBD2. Germline V gene data show CDR1 as SQVTM and CDR2 as ANQGSEA. With 1 base clipped from V and 7 bases from J, the junction kept 8 bases outside the gene matches. The CDR3 runs to 15 residues. The CDR3 reads CSVEVASGGANTQYF. The DNA for the CDR3 is TGCAGCGTTGAAGTAGCTAGCGGGGGTGCAAATACGCAGTATTTT.

The CDR3 nucleotides read TGTGCCAGCAGCCAATACCCGGGGGGGGCCGGGGTGAACACTGAAGCTTTCTTT. Translation gives CASSQYPGGAGVNTEAFF. The chain recombines TRBV3-1 (or the pseudogene TRBV3-2) with TRBJ1-1; perhaps TRBD1 as D (6 bases). CDR1 LGHDT and CDR2 YNNKEL come from the germline V gene (reference sequence). CDR3 length equals 18 residues. Trimming cost V 2 bases and J 0 bases, with 19 bases left between them.

The rearrangement uses TRBV7-2 and TRBJ1-2; TRBD1 is a possible D gene (6 bases). This CDR3 spans 13 amino acids. Germline V gives CDR1 SGHTA, CDR2 FQGNSA. The germline V and J ends were trimmed by 5 bases and 7 bases, with 14 bases remaining between them. The CDR3 is CASSHPPGAGYTF. Here the CDR3 DNA reads TGTGCCAGCAGCCATCCCCCAGGGGCTGGCTACACCTTC.

The rearrangement links TRBV2 to TRBJ1-1; D perhaps matches TRBD1 (5 bases). The CDR3 is 17 amino acids. V was cut by 7 bases and J by 0 bases, with 21 bases left in between. Germline loops: CDR1 SNHLY, CDR2 FYNNEI. The chain's CDR3 is CASIPGPPAAMNTEAFF. In DNA, the CDR3 is TGTGCCAGCATTCCAGGGCCCCCGGCAGCCATGAACACTGAAGCTTTCTTT.

The gene calls are TRBV5-4 and TRBJ1-6, with 9 bases aligning to TRBD1. CDR3 size: 13 residues. Germline assignment: CDR1 SGHNT and CDR2 YYREEE (reference sequence). V dropped 2 bases and J dropped 15; count of bases not matched to a gene: 6. The CDR3 sequence is CASSFEQGANLHF. The CDR3 DNA is TGTGCCAGCAGCTTCGAACAGGGGGCGAACCTCCACTTT.

The CDR3 DNA is TGCGCCAGCAGCTTGGATCCTCCCCCAGCTTTCTTT. Amino acid sequence: CASSLDPPPAFF. This chain links TRBV5-1 with TRBJ1-1; D ambiguous. The V end lost 0 bases, the J end lost 10 bases, and 10 bases lay between the germline ends. From germline, CDR1 is SGHRS and CDR2 YFSETQ. The CDR3 is made up of 12 amino acids.

For this clone: Other DNA sequences within the sample encode an identical CDR3. The rearrangement links TRBV30 to TRBJ1-3; no reliable D call. The CDR3 loop spans 12 amino acids. Trimming removed 5 bases at V and 0 bases at J, with 5 bases between. Germline CDR1 GTSNPN, CDR2 SVGIG (reference sequence). The CDR3 protein is CAWGLSGNTIYF. The CDR3, as DNA: TGTGCCTGGGGCCTCTCTGGAAACACCATATATTTT.

V and J are TRBV4-1 and TRBJ2-1; TRBD1 agrees at 7 bases. The germline CDR1 and CDR2 sequences are MGHRA and YSYEKL. This CDR3 is 15 amino acids long. Losses at the gene ends were 4 bases for V and 7 bases for J; bases not matched to a gene: 10. The DNA of the CDR3 is TGCGCCAGCAGCCTAGGGGGCGCGGGTTGGAATGAGCAGTTCTTC. It is translated as CASSLGGAGWNEQFF.